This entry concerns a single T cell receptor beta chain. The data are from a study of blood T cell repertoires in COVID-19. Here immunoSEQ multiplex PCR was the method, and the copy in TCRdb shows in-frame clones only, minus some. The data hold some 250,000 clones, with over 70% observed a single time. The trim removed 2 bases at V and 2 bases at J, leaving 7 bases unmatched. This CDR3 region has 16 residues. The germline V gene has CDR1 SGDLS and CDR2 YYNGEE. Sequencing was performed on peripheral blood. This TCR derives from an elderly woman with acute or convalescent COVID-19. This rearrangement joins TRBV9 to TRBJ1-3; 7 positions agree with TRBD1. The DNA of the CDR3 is TGTGCCAGCAGCGTGGATACAGGGGCCGCTGGAAACACCATATATTTT. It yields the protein CASSVDTGAAGNTIYF. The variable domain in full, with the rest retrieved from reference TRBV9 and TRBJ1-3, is DSGVTQTPKHLITATGQRVTLRCSPRSGDLSVYWYQQSLDQGLQFLIQYYNGEERAKGNILERFSAQQFPDLHSELNLSSLELGDSALYFCASSVDTGAAGNTIYFGEGSWLTVV.